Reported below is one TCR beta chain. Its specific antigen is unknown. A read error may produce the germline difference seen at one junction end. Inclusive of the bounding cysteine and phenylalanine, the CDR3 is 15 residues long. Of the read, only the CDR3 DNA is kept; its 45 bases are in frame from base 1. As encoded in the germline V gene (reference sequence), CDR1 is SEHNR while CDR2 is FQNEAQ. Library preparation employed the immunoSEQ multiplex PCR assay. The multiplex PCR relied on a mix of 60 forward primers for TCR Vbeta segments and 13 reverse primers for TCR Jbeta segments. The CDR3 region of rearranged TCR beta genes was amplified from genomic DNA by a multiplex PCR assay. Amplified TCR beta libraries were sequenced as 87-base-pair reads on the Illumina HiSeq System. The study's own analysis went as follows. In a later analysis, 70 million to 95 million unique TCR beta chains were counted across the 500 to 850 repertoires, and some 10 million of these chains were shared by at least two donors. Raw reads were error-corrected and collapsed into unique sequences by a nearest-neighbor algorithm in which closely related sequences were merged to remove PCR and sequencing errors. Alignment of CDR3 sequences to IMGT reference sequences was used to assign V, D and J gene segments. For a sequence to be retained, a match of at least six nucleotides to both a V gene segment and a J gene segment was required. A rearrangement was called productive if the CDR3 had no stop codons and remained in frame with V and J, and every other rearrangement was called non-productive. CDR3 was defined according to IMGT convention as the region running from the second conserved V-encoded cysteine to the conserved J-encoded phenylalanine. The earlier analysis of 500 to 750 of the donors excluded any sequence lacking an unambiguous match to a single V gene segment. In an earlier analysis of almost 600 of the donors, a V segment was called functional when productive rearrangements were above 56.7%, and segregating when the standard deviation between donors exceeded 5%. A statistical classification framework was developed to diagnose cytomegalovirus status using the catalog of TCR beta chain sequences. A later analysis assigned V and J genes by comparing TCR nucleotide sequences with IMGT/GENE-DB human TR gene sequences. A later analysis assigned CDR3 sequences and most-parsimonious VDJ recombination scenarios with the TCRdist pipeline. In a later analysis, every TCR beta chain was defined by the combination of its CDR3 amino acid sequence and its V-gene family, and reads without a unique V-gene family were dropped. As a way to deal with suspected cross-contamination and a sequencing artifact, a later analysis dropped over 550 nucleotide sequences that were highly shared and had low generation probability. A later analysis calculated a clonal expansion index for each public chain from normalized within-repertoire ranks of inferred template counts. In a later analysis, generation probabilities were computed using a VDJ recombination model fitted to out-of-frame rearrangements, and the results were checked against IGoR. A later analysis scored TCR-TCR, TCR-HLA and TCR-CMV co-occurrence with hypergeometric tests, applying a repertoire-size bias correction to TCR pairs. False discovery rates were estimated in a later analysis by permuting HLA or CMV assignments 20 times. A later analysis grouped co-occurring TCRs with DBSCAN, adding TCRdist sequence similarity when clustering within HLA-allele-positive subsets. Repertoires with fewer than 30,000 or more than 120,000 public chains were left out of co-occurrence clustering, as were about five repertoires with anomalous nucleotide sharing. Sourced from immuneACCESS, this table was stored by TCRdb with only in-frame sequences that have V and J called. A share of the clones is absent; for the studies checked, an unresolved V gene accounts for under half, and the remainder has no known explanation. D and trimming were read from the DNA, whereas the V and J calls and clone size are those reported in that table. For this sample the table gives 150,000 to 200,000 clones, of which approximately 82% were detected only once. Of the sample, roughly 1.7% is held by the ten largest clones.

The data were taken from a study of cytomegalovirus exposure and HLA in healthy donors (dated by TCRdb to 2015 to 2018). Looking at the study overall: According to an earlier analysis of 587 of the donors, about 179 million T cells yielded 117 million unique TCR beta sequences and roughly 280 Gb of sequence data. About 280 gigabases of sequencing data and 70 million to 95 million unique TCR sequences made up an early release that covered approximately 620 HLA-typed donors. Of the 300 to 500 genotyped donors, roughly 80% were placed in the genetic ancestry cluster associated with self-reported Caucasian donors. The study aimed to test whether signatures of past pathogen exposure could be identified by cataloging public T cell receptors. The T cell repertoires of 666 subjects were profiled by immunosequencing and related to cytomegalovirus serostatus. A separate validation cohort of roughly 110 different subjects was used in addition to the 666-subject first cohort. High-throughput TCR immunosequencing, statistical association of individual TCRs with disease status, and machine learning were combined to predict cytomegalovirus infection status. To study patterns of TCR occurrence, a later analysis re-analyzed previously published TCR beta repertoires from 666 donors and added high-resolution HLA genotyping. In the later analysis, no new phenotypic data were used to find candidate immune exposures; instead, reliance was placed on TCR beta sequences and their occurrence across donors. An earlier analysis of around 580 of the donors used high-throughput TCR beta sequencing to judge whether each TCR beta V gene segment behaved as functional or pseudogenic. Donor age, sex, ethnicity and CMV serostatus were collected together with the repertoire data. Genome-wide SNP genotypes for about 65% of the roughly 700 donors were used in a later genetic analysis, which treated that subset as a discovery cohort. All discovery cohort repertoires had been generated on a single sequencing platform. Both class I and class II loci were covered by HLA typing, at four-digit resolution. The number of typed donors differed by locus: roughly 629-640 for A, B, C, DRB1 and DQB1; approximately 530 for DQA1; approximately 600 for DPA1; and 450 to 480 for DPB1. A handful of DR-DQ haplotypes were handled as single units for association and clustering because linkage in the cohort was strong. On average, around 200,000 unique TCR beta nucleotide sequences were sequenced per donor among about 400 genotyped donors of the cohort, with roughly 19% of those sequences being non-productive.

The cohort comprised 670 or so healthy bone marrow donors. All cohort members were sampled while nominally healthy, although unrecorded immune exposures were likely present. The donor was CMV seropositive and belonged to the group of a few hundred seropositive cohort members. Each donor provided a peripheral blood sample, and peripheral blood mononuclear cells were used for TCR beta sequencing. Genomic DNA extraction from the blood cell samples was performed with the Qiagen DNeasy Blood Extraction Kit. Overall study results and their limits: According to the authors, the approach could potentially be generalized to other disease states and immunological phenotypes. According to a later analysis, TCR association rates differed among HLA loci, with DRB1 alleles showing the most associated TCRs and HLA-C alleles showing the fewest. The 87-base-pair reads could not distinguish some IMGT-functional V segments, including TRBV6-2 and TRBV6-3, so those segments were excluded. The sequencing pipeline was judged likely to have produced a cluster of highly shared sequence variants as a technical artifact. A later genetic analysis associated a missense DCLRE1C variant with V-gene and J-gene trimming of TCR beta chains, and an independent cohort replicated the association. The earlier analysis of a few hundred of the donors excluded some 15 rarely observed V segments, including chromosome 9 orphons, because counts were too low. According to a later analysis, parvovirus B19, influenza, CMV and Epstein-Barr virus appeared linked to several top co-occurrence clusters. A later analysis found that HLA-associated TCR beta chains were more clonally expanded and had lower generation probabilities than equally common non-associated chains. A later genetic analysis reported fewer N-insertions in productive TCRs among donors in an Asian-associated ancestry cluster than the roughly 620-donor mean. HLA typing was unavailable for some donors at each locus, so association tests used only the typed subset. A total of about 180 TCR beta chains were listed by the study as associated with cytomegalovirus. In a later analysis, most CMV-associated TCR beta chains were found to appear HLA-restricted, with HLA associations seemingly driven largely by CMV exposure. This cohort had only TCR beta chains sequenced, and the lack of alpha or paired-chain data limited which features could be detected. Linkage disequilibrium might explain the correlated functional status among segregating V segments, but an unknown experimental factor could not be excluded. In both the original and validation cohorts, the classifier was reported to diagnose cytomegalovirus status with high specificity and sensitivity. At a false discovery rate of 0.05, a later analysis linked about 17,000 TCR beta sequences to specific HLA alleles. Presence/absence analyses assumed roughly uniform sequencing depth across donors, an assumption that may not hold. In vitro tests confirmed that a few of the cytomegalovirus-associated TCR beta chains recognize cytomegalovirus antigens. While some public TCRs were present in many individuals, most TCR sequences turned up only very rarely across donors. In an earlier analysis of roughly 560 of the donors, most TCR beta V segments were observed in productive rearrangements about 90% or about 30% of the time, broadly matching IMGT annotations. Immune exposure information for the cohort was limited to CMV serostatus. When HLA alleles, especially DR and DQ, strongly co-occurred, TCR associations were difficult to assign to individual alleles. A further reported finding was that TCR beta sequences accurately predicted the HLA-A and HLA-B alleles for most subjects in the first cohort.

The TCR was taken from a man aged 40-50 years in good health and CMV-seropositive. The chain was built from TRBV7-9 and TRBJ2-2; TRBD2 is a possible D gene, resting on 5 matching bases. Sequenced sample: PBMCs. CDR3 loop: CSSSPAERRTGELFF. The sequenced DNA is TGTTCCAGCAGCCCCGCCGAACGGAGGACCGGGGAGCTGTTTTTT.